These 19 T cell receptor beta chains were all obtained from the same sample, sequenced in a study of post-analysis software for immune sequencing data. Study findings and constraints: Comparison of patients with controls showed five TRBV segments more frequent in patients, TRBV5-6, TRBV5-1 and TRBV20-1 among them.

Their antigens remain unidentified. Researchers reported that TCR beta cDNA libraries carried unique molecular identifiers. In TCRdb, the PCR reads were re-called with MiXCR into one record per CDR3 protein. The data show about 810,000 distinct CDR3 sequences, with 53% seen just once and about 4.8% held by the top ten. Sequencing was carried out using blood. These receptors originate from a girl aged 5-17 years with multiple sclerosis.

The V gene is TRBV29-1, the J gene TRBJ1-1, with D possibly TRBD1 on 6 matching bases. Germline CDR1 SQVTM, CDR2 ANQGSEA. V lost 5 bases and J lost 0, with 13 bases in between. The CDR3 sequence is 14 residues long. The CDR3 protein is CSVTATGMNTEAFF. CDR3 coding DNA: TGCAGCGTTACAGCGACAGGTATGAACACTGAAGCTTTCTTT.

The V call is TRBV24-1, the J call TRBJ2-1; 8 bases line up with TRBD1. The CDR3 totals 15 residues. V was pared by 4 bases and J by 8 bases, with 9 bases of the junction left unmatched. Germline V CDR1 and CDR2: KGHDR, SFDVKD. DNA of the CDR3: TGTGCCACCAGTGAAACCACAGGGGGTCGGGATGAGCAGTTCTTC. As protein: CATSETTGGRDEQFF.

The J gene is TRBJ1-4, the V gene TRBV9; D is undetermined. The CDR3 runs 15 residues. V lost 0 bases to trimming and J lost 3 bases, with 9 bases between them. Germline CDR1 reads SGDLS; CDR2 reads YYNGEE. The CDR3: CASSVDNSANEKLFF. The DNA of the CDR3 is TGTGCCAGCAGCGTAGATAACAGCGCTAATGAAAAACTGTTTTTT.

The chain uses TRBV29-1 and TRBJ2-1; 9 nucleotides align to TRBD2. The CDR3 runs to 14 residues. V lost 7 bases, J lost 4 bases, and 8 bases stayed unmatched. Germline CDR1 SQVTM, CDR2 ANQGSEA. The CDR3 DNA sequence: TGCAGCGCCTATGAGACTAGCGGTTACAATGAGCAGTTCTTC. This translates into CSAYETSGYNEQFF.

V usage is TRBV11-2 and J usage is TRBJ2-5; 10 nucleotides line up with TRBD2. With the DNA end fitting TRBJ2-7 better, the J assignment may be wrong. The germline gives CDR1 SGHAT, CDR2 FQNNGV. The CDR3 totals 18 residues. CDR3 in amino acids: CASSAPGTSAIRSYEQYF. CDR3 in DNA: TGTGCCAGCAGCGCACCCGGGACTAGCGCAATCCGCTCCTACGAGCAGTACTTC.

This clonotype has a handful of counts. The rearrangement uses TRBV29-1 and TRBJ2-7; the D is unclear. Germline values: CDR1 SQVTM, CDR2 ANQGSEA. V was shortened by 4 bases and J by 1 base, with 8 bases between the two germline ends. This CDR3 region has 12 residues. The CDR3 here is CSVVGESYEQYF. The CDR3 DNA sequence: TGCAGCGTTGTGGGCGAGTCCTACGAGCAGTACTTC.

V and J are TRBV14 and TRBJ2-5; the D is unclear. This CDR3 is built from 11 residues. Trimming removed 4 bases at V and 7 bases at J, with 7 bases between. The germline gives CDR1 SGHDN, CDR2 FVKESK. Written as DNA, the CDR3 is TGTGCCAGCAGCCCCGATTCGACCCAGTACTTC. Translating it yields CASSPDSTQYF.

The gene calls are TRBV4-1 and TRBJ2-7; D perhaps matches TRBD1 (5 bases). Germline V lookup: CDR1 MGHRA, CDR2 YSYEKL. Between the trimmed V and J ends, which lost 0 bases and 3 bases, there was a span of 15 bases. CDR3 length: 16 amino acids. The chain's CDR3 is CASSQESLYQGYEQYF. DNA for the CDR3: TGCGCCAGCAGCCAAGAATCACTCTATCAGGGCTACGAGCAGTACTTC.

In its sample, this clonotype was seen a few times. The rearrangement uses TRBV29-1 and TRBJ2-1, with D tentatively TRBD1 (5 bases). CDR3 length: 15 amino acids. V lost 4 bases and J 4 bases, leaving 17 bases between the germline ends. CDR1 SQVTM and CDR2 ANQGSEA come from the germline V gene. In DNA form, the CDR3 reads TGCAGCGTTGTGAAGGGGCCCTCTATGTACAATGAGCAGTTCTTC. Translating it yields CSVVKGPSMYNEQFF.

The rearrangement uses TRBV20-1 and TRBJ2-1; maybe TRBD2 (6 bases). The DNA end lines up better with TRBJ2-7; the J call may be wrong. There are 15 residues in the CDR3. CDR1 is DFQATT, CDR2 SNEGSKA, per germline (reference sequence). The CDR3 DNA is TGCAGTGCTAGAGATCCTGGCGGGAACGGCAATGAGCAGTACTTC. Translating it yields CSARDPGGNGNEQYF.

This clonotype was seen only once. V is TRBV5-1 and J is TRBJ2-1; D perhaps matches TRBD1 (6 bases). The CDR3 sequence is 17 residues long. V lost 2 bases and J lost 2, with 17 bases in between. CDR1 and CDR2 from the germline V gene are SGHRS and YFSETQ. The CDR3 reads CASSFTRGSVPYNEQFF. The CDR3 nucleotides read TGCGCCAGCAGCTTTACCAGGGGTAGCGTTCCCTACAATGAGCAGTTCTTC.

V is TRBV5-6 and J is TRBJ2-1, with D possibly TRBD1 on 6 matching bases. The germline V gene encodes CDR1 SGHDT and CDR2 YYEEEE. The V end was cut by 5 bases, the J end by 0 bases, with 15 bases between. This CDR3 contains 16 residues. CDR3 residues: CASRWGPQSSYNEQFF. The CDR3 DNA is TGTGCCAGCAGATGGGGGCCCCAGAGCTCCTACAATGAGCAGTTCTTC.

The CDR3 protein is CSARDRRQIAKNIQYF. The CDR3 region has the DNA TGCAGTGCTAGAGATAGGAGACAGATAGCCAAAAACATTCAGTACTTC. The chain is built from TRBV20-1 and TRBJ2-4, with D possibly matching TRBD1 (5 bases). Germline assignment: CDR1 DFQATT and CDR2 SNEGSKA (reference sequence). The ends were cut back, 0 bases at V and 0 bases at J, with 12 bases in the middle. The CDR3 extends over 16 amino acids.

The chain uses TRBV29-1 and TRBJ1-4; tentatively, D is TRBD1 (5 bases). The CDR3 is 14 residues long. Germline loops: CDR1 SQVTM, CDR2 ANQGSEA. Trimming took 4 bases from V and 7 from J, leaving 16 bases between them. The CDR3 spells CSVGNPGLGEKLFF. CDR3 coding DNA: TGCAGCGTTGGCAACCCGGGGCTGGGTGAAAAACTGTTTTTT.

The rearrangement joins TRBV9 to TRBJ2-5; tentatively, D is TRBD1 or TRBD2 (5 bases each). CDR3 length: 13 residues. The V end was cut by 2 bases, the J end by 1 base, with 6 bases between. CDR1 SGDLS and CDR2 YYNGEE come from the germline V gene. DNA of the CDR3: TGTGCCAGCAGCGTCGGGGCCCAAGAGACCCAGTACTTC. Its translation: CASSVGAQETQYF.

The chain links TRBV20-1 to TRBJ2-7; D perhaps matches TRBD2 (6 bases). This CDR3 has 14 amino acids. The ends were cut back, 6 bases at V and 3 bases at J, with 18 bases in the middle. Per the germline V gene, CDR1 is DFQATT and CDR2 is SNEGSKA (reference sequence). CDR3 region: CSALLSRDCYEQYF. In DNA, the CDR3 is TGCAGTGCCCTCCTCAGTCGGGACTGCTACGAGCAGTACTTC.

The CDR3 nucleotides read TGCGCCAGCAGCTTTGGGGGCTACACAGATACGCAGTATTTT. The encoded protein is CASSFGGYTDTQYF. The rearrangement joins TRBV5-1 to TRBJ2-3; D perhaps matches TRBD1 (6 bases). CDR1 and CDR2 (germline): SGHRS, YFSETQ. V dropped 2 bases and J dropped 2 bases, with 9 bases sitting between them. The CDR3 runs to 14 residues.

V usage is TRBV3-1 and J usage is TRBJ2-1; TRBD2 matches 14 bases. V was clipped by 3 bases and J by 8 bases; unmatched bases: 9. Germline CDR1 and CDR2: LGHDT and YNNKEL (reference sequence). This CDR3 is 17 amino acids long. The CDR3 loop is CASSHWAGTSGRDEQFF. The CDR3 DNA reads as TGTGCCAGCAGCCATTGGGCAGGGACTAGCGGGAGAGATGAGCAGTTCTTC.

The V gene is TRBV7-2, the J gene TRBJ2-7; TRBD2 aligns across 12 bases. V gave up 0 bases and J gave up 6 bases; unmatched junction bases: 6. The CDR3 has 16 amino acids. Germline CDR1 is SGHTA and CDR2 is FQGNSA. CDR3 residues: CASSLADVLAGGEQYF. CDR3 coding DNA: TGTGCCAGCAGCTTAGCGGACGTACTAGCGGGAGGCGAGCAGTACTTC.